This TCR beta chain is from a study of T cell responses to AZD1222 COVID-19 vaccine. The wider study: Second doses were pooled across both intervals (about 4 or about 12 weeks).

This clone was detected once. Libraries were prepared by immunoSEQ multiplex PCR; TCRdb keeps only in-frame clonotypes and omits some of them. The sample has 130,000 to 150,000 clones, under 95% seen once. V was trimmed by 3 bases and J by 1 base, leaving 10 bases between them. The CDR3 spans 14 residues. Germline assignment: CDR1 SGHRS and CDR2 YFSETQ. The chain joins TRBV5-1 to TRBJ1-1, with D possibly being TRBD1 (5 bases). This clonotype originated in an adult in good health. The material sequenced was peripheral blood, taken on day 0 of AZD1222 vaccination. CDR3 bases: TGCGCCAGCAGCTCGGGACTCGCGAACACTGAAGCTTTCTTT. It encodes CASSSGLANTEAFF.